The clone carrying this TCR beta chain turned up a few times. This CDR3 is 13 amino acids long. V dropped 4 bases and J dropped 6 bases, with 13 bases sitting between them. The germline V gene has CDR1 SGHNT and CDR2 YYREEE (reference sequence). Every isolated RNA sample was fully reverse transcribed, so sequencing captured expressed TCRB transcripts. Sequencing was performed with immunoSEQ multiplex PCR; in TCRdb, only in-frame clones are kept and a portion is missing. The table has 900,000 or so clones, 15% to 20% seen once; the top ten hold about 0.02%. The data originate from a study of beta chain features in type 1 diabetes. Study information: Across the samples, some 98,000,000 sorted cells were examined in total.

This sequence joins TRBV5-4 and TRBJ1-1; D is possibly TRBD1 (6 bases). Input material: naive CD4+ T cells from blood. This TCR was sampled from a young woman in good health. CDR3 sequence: CASSLQGLPEAFF. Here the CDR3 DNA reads TGTGCCAGCAGCCTACAGGGCCTACCTGAAGCTTTCTTT.